This TCR beta chain was found in a study of cytomegalovirus exposure and HLA in healthy donors. The V end lost 6 bases, the J end lost 4 bases, and 10 bases lay between the germline ends. Germline V gene sequence: CDR1 SGHAT, CDR2 FQNNGV. The CDR3 spans 13 residues. Primers included in the PCR were 60 Vbeta and 13 Jbeta primers. The data were produced by immunoSEQ multiplex PCR, yet TCRdb's version contains in-frame clones alone and is incomplete. This table holds some 150,000 clones, around 74% found once. The TCR originated in a man aged 45-60 years in good health and CMV-seropositive. The sample consisted of PBMCs. The rearrangement joins TRBV11-2 to TRBJ2-1; D gene uncertain. CDR3 in amino acids: CASRAGIYNEQFF. The CDR3 DNA follows: TGTGCCAGCAGAGCAGGAATTTACAATGAGCAGTTCTTC. The full variable domain, its missing parts supplied by reference TRBV11-2 and TRBJ2-1, is EAGVAQSPRYKIIEKRQSVAFWCNPISGHATLYWYQQILGQGPKLLIQFQNNGVVDDSQLPKDRFSAERLKGVDSTLKIQPAKLEDSAVYLCASRAGIYNEQFFGPGTRLTVL.